Shown below are 12 T cell receptor beta chains from a single sample sequenced in a study of blood T cells in healthy people across ages. Using a J-beta primer mix together with a sample-barcoded 5' primer, a second PCR was run for about 6 to 12 cycles. TCRdb reprocessed the 5' RACE reads via MiXCR and lists one record per CDR3 protein. The sample has about 1.7 million distinct CDR3 sequences, 28% seen once. The specimen sequenced was blood. These receptors were collected from a woman in her 30s in good health.

This clonotype has a handful of counts. The chain links TRBV5-4 to TRBJ2-3, with TRBD2 identical over 12 bases. In germline, CDR1 is SGHNT, CDR2 YYREEE (reference sequence). V shed 4 bases, J shed 2 bases, and the junction held 2 bases outside the gene matches. This CDR3 comprises 15 residues. For the CDR3, the DNA is TGTGCCAGCAGCACTAGCGGGGGGTACACAGATACGCAGTATTTT. Amino acid sequence: CASSTSGGYTDTQYF.

This clonotype occurred many times. The gene calls are TRBV12-3 or TRBV12-4 and TRBJ2-3, with no clear D. This CDR3 contains 14 residues. V shed 5 bases and J shed 2 bases, with 11 bases lying between them. The DNA for the CDR3 is TGTGCCAGCAGTCTACGGGCCACCACAGATACGCAGTATTTT. It yields the protein CASSLRATTDTQYF.

A few counts support this clonotype. V gene TRBV20-1 combines with J gene TRBJ2-7, with TRBD2 identical over 12 bases. Trimming took 0 bases from V and 2 from J; bases not matched to a gene: 11. The germline V gene has CDR1 DFQATT and CDR2 SNEGSKA (reference sequence). This CDR3 comprises 18 residues. The CDR3 here is CSARDLTSGSLGAYEQYF. The CDR3, as DNA: TGCAGTGCTAGAGACCTGACTAGCGGGAGCTTAGGAGCCTACGAGCAGTACTTC.

V gene TRBV12-3 or TRBV12-4 combines with J gene TRBJ1-2; TRBD1 might be the D (6 bases). Trimming shortened V by 5 bases and J by 3 bases, and 16 bases separated the two germline ends. The CDR3 is 15 residues long. The CDR3 is CASSRDRTGDYGYTF. The CDR3 coding sequence is TGTGCCAGCAGTCGAGACAGGACGGGGGACTATGGCTACACCTTC.

Only a few counts were recorded for this clonotype. The V and J genes are TRBV7-2 and TRBJ1-1; tentatively, D is TRBD1 (6 bases). V was trimmed by 10 bases and J by 1 base, leaving 16 bases between them. Germline values: CDR1 SGHTA, CDR2 FQGNSA. The CDR3 contains 14 residues. CDR3 sequence: CATLPGAQNTEAFF. The CDR3 region has the DNA TGTGCCACCTTGCCGGGGGCCCAGAACACTGAAGCTTTCTTT.

The chain recombines TRBV5-5 with TRBJ2-4; the D gene could be TRBD1 or TRBD2 (5 bases each). V was pared by 2 bases and J by 0 bases, with 12 bases between. The V gene's germline CDR1 is SGHKS and CDR2 YYEKEE (reference sequence). This CDR3 spans 16 amino acids. The CDR3 DNA sequence: TGTGCCAGCAGCTTACGTCCGGGGCTAGCCAAAAACATTCAGTACTTC. It encodes CASSLRPGLAKNIQYF.

The chain uses TRBV15 and TRBJ1-2; D possibly corresponds to TRBD1 (5 bases). The length of the CDR3 is 14 residues. Trimming cost V 1 base and J 8 bases, with 14 bases left between them. The germline V gene has CDR1 LNHNV and CDR2 YYDKDF (reference sequence). CDR3: CATSRANGGNGYTF. DNA of the CDR3: TGTGCCACCAGCAGAGCAAATGGGGGTAACGGCTACACCTTC.

J is TRBJ2-5 and V is TRBV9; no definite D call. This CDR3 is built from 14 residues. Germline V gives CDR1 SGDLS, CDR2 YYNGEE. The germline V and J ends were trimmed by 4 bases and 5 bases, with 15 bases remaining between them. DNA for the CDR3: TGTGCCAGCAGCTTCCGGACGGACCTGGAGACCCAGTACTTC. It yields the protein CASSFRTDLETQYF. Based on the CDR3 plus reference TRBV9 and TRBJ2-5, the full variable domain is DSGVTQTPKHLITATGQRVTLRCSPRSGDLSVYWYQQSLDQGLQFLIQYYNGEERAKGNILERFSAQQFPDLHSELNLSSLELGDSALYFCASSFRTDLETQYFGPGTRLLVL.

A remark on this clonotype: One junction end disagrees with the germline gene, perhaps due to a read error. The chain uses TRBV5-5 and TRBJ1-2; D gene unclear. The length of the CDR3 is 12 residues. CDR1 and CDR2 from the germline V gene are SGHKS and YYEKEE (reference sequence). CDR3 in amino acids: CAGSTYNYGYTF. DNA for the CDR3: TGTGCCGGCAGCACATATAACTATGGCTACACCTTC.

Only a few counts were recorded for this clonotype. The chain carries TRBV12-5 and TRBJ1-2, with a tentative D call TRBD1 (6 bases). The V end was cut by 7 bases, the J end by 0 bases, with 27 bases between. Germline values: CDR1 LGHNT, CDR2 FRNRAP. The CDR3 has 19 amino acids. The CDR3 nucleotides are TGTGCTAGTGCCCTACCCTCTTCCGGGACATCATATCCTAACTATGGCTACACCTTC. Encoded protein: CASALPSSGTSYPNYGYTF.

This clonotype turned up a few times. The chain couples TRBV7-9 to TRBJ2-3; D remains unclear. There are 16 residues in the CDR3. Germline V gene data show CDR1 as SEHNR and CDR2 as FQNEAQ (reference sequence). Trimming took 3 bases from V and 1 from J, leaving 14 bases between them. For the CDR3, the DNA is TGTGCCAGCAGCTTGGGAACCCAGTTCCGCACAGATACGCAGTATTTT. Translation gives CASSLGTQFRTDTQYF.

A few counts support this clonotype. This chain uses TRBV4-1 with TRBJ1-5; a possible D gene is TRBD1 (6 bases). The germline V and J ends were trimmed by 2 bases and 6 bases, with 14 bases remaining between them. This CDR3 comprises 15 residues. Germline-derived CDR1 and CDR2 are MGHRA and YSYEKL. For the CDR3, the DNA is TGCGCCAGCAGCCAAAGATTAGGGGGGAGTCAGCCCCAGCATTTT. Protein sequence: CASSQRLGGSQPQHF.